This entry concerns a single T cell receptor (beta chain). The antigen is not known. The CDR3 totals 14 residues. Trimming took 7 bases from V and 4 from J; bases not matched to a gene: 8. Germline CDR1 SNHLY, CDR2 FYNNEI. Clinical symptoms, serum thyroxine, TRAb, thyroid ultrasound and orbital computed tomography informed diagnoses. These data originate in a study of T cells in Graves' hyperthyroidism and ophthalmopathy. Study findings and constraints: Most clonotypes expanded in the thyroid (above 0.001) were also present in blood.

Using RNA transcripts as the source, TCR beta CDR3 regions were amplified. The TCR CDR3 first-round RT-PCR relied on the HTBI primer set. TCRdb reprocessed the multiplex PCR reads with MiXCR, giving one entry per CDR3 protein. The sample carries about 280,000 distinct CDR3 sequences, about 25% recorded once. Sample: blood. This chain uses TRBV2 with TRBJ2-5; TRBD1 matches 8 bases. This sequence originates from a man aged 35 to 55 with Graves' hyperthyroidism that later progressed to Graves' ophthalmopathy. The CDR3 sequence is CASTMDRVAETQYF. The CDR3 nucleotides read TGTGCCAGCACCATGGACAGGGTGGCAGAGACCCAGTACTTC.